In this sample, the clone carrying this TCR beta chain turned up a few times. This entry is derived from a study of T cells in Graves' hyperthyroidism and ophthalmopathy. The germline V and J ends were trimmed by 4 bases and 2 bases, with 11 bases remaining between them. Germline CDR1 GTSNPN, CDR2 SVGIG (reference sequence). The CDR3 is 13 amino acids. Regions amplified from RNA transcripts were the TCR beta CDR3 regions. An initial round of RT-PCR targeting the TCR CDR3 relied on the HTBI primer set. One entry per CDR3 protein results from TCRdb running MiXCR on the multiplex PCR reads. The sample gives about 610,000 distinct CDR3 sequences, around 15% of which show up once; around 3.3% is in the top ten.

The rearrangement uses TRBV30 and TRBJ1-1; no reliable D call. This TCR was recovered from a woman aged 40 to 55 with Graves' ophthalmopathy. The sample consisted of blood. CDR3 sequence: CAWTGFFNTEAFF. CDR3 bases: TGTGCCTGGACAGGATTTTTTAACACTGAAGCTTTCTTT.